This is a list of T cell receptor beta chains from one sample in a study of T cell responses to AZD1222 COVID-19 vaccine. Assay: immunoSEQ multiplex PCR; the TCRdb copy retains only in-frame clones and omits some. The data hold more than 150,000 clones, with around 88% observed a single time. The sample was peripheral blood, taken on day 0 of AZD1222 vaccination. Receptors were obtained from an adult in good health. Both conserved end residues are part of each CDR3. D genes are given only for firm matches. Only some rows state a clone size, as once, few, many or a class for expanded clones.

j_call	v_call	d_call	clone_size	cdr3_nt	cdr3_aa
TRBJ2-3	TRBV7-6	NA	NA	TGTGCCAGCAGCTTAGGACAGGCCCGGAAAGATACGCAGTATTTT	CASSLGQARKDTQYF
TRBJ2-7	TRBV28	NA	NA	TGTGCCAGCAGTTTAGGGACGGGAACCTACGAGCAGTACTTC	CASSLGTGTYEQYF
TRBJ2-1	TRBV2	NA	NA	TGTGCCAGCAGTGGAGGAAGCGTGTCCTACAATGAGCAGTTCTTC	CASSGGSVSYNEQFF
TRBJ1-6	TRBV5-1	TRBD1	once	TGCGCCAGCAGCTTGGTCCCAACAGGGGGAAATTCACCCCTCCACTTT	CASSLVPTGGNSPLHF
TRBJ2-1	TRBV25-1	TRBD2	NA	TGTGCCAGCAGTGAGTCGGGGGGGCCGGACAATGAGCAGTTCTTC	CASSESGGPDNEQFF
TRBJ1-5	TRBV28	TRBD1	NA	TGTGCCAGCAGTGTGGGACAGGGTAAGAAGCATTTT	CASSVGQGKKHF
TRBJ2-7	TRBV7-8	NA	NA	TGTGCCAGCAGCCCCGGGCGATCGGGCGAGCAGTACTTC	CASSPGRSGEQYF
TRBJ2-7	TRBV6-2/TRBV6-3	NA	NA	TGTGCCAGCAACCCAGAAGGTAGAATGGTCTACGAGCAGTACTTC	CASNPEGRMVYEQYF
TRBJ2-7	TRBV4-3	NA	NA	TGCGCCAGCAGCCCAACCGGGACTTCACTCGAGCAGTACTTC	CASSPTGTSLEQYF
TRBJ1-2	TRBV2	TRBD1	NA	TGTGCCAGCAGCGCTGATCGGGACAGGGGAATCTATGGCTACACCTTC	CASSADRDRGIYGYTF
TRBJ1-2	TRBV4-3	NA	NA	TGCGCCAGCAGCCAAGATGAGGGTCCCTATGGCTACACCTTC	CASSQDEGPYGYTF
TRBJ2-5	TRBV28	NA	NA	TGTGCCAGCAGGTTCCAGGGTAGGGCGAGAGAGACCCAGTACTTC	CASRFQGRARETQYF
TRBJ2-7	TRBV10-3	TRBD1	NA	TGTGCCATCAGTGAGAAGTGGGACAGCTACGAGCAGTACTTC	CAISEKWDSYEQYF
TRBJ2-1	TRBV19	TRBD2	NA	TGTGCCAGTAGTATTATCCTAGCGGGAGGGAGCTCCTACAATGAGCAGTTCTTC	CASSIILAGGSSYNEQFF
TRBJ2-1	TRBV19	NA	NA	TGTGCCAGTAGTATGGACCCCTACAATGAGCAGTTCTTC	CASSMDPYNEQFF
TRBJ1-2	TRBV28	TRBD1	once	TGTGCCAGCACCCTCACCTTAGGACAGGGCGGCTACACCTTC	CASTLTLGQGGYTF
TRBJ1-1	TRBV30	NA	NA	TGTGCCTGGAGTCAACAGGGCGGTTCTGAAGCTTTCTTT	CAWSQQGGSEAFF
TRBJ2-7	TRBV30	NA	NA	TGTGCCTGGAGTGTCACAGGGAGAGACGAGCAGTACTTC	CAWSVTGRDEQYF
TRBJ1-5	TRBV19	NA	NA	TGTGCCAGTGCGCCGGGACATAACGCGCGGCCCCAGCATTTT	CASAPGHNARPQHF
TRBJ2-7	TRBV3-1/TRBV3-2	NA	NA	TGTGCCAGCAGCCAAGCCCGCAGGGAGCAAGTCGACGAGCAGTACTTC	CASSQARREQVDEQYF
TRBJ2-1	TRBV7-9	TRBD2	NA	TGTGCCAGCAGCGCCCCCAGCGGGGATTACAATGAGCAGTTCTTC	CASSAPSGDYNEQFF
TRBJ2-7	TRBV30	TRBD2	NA	TGTGCCTGGAGCTTTGGACTAGCCGACGAGCAGTACTTC	CAWSFGLADEQYF
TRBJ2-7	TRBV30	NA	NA	TGTGCCTGGAGTGCTTACGGCTACGAGCAGTACTTC	CAWSAYGYEQYF
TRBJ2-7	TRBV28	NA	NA	TGTGCCAGCAGTTTATCGGCTAAGAAAGTTTACGAGCAGTACTTC	CASSLSAKKVYEQYF
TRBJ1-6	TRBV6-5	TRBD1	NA	TGTGCCAGCAGTTACGCAACCGGGACAGGGGCTTCACCCCTCCACTTT	CASSYATGTGASPLHF
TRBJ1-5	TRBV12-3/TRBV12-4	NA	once	TGTGCCAGCAGGGGGTGGGGCAATCAGCCCCAGCATTTT	CASRGWGNQPQHF
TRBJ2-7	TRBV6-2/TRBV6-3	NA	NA	TGTGCCAGCAGTTACGCGGCAGCCTCCTACGAGCAGTACTTC	CASSYAAASYEQYF
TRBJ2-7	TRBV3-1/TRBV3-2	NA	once	TGTGCCAGCAGCCACCTTCGCACAGGGATTTACGAGCAGTACTTC	CASSHLRTGIYEQYF
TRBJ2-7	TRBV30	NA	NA	TGTGCCTGGGGGGGAGGCCTTTCCTCGTCCTACGAGCAGTACTTC	CAWGGGLSSSYEQYF
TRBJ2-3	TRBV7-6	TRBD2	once	TGTGCCAGCAGTCAGGGCCCACTAGCGGAACATACGCAGTATTTT	CASSQGPLAEHTQYF
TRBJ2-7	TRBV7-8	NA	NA	TGTGCCAGCAGCCGGGGCAACGGGAGAGAGCAGTACTTC	CASSRGNGREQYF
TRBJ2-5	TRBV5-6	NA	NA	TGTGCCAGCAGCCCCCGGGGGCTCCTAGAGACCCAGTACTTC	CASSPRGLLETQYF
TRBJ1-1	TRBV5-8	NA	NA	TGTGCCAGCAGCTTGGCCGGGAACACTGAAGCTTTCTTT	CASSLAGNTEAFF
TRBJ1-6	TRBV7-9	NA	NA	TGTGCCAGCAGCCCCCCTCGTCCGGGACAAACCAATTCACCCCTCCACTTT	CASSPPRPGQTNSPLHF
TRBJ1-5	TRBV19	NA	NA	TGTGCCAGTAGTAAGCGAGCACAACTTTATAGCAATCAGCCCCAGCATTTT	CASSKRAQLYSNQPQHF
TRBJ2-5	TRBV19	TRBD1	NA	TGTGCCAGTAGTATCGGGACAGGGCAGGAGACCCAGTACTTC	CASSIGTGQETQYF
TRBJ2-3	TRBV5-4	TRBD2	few	TGTGCCAGCAGCTTGTCTAGCGGGGCAGATACGCAGTATTTT	CASSLSSGADTQYF
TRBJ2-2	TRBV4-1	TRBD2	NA	TGCGCCAGCAGCCTCGGGACTAGCGGGGGGGCGAACACCGGGGAGCTGTTTTTT	CASSLGTSGGANTGELFF
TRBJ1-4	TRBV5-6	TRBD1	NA	TGTGCCAGCAGCTTATCTGCCAGGGGGAGTACTAATGAAAAACTGTTTTTT	CASSLSARGSTNEKLFF